This TCR beta chain emerged from a study of T-cell memory formation after mild COVID-19. One entry per CDR3 protein, called by TCRdb with MiXCR from the 5' RACE reads. Of just under 150,000 distinct CDR3 sequences listed, under 7% are singletons. The CDR3 extends over 15 amino acids. CDR1 and CDR2 (germline): SGHTA, FQGNSA. Trimming took off 1 base at V and 5 bases at J, with 14 bases between the two ends. At least ten counts were recorded for this clonotype. The clonotype was recovered from an adult woman who had mild COVID-19 (a few samples of this study predate the infection). Cell type and time point are not known. The chain couples TRBV7-2 to TRBJ2-5; TRBD2 might be the D (6 bases). The sequenced material came from PBMCs or a T cell subset sorted from them (not recorded which). This chain's CDR3 is CASSLVGEVIETQYF. The CDR3 DNA is TGTGCCAGCAGCTTAGTTGGGGAGGTGATTGAGACCCAGTACTTC.